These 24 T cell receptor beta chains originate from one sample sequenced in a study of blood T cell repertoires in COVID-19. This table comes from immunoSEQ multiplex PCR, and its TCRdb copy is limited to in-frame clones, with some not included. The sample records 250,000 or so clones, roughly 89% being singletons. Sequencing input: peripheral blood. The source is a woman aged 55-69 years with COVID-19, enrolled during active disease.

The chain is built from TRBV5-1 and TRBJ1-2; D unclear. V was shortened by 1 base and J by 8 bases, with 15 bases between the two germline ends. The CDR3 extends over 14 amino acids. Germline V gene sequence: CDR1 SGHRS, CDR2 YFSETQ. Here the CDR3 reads CASSLTGEGGGYTF. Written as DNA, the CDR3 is TGCGCCAGCAGCTTGACGGGTGAGGGTGGCGGCTACACCTTC.

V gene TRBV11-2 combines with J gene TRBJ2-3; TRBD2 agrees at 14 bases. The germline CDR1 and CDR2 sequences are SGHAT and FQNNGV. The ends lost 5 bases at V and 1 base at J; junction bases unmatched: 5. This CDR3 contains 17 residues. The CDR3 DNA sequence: TGTGCCAGCAGCGGACAGGGACTAGCGGGAGGCACAGATACGCAGTATTTT. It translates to CASSGQGLAGGTDTQYF. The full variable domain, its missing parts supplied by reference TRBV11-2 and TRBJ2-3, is EAGVAQSPRYKIIEKRQSVAFWCNPISGHATLYWYQQILGQGPKLLIQFQNNGVVDDSQLPKDRFSAERLKGVDSTLKIQPAKLEDSAVYLCASSGQGLAGGTDTQYFGPGTRLTVL.

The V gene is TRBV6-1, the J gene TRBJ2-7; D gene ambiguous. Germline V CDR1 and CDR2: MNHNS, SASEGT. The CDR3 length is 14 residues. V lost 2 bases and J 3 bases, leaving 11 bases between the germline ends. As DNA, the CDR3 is TGTGCCAGCAGTGAATACGTCGTGAGCTACGAGCAGTACTTC. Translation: CASSEYVVSYEQYF.

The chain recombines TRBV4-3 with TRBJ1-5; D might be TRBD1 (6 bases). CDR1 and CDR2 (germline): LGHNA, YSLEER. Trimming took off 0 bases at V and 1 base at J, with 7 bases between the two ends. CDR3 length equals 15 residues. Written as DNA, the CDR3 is TGCGCCAGCAGCCAAGAGGACAGAAGCAATCAGCCCCAGCATTTT. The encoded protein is CASSQEDRSNQPQHF.

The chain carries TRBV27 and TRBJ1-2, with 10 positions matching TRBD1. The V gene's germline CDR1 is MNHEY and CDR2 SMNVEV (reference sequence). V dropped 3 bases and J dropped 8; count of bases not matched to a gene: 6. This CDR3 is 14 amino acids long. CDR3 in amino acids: CASSLGTGARGYTF. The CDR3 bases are TGTGCCAGCAGTTTGGGGACAGGGGCTAGGGGCTACACCTTC.

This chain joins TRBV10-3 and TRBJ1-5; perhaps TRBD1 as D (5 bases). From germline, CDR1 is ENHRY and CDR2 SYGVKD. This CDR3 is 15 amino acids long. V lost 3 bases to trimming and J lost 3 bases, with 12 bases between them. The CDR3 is CAISDGGSANQPQHF. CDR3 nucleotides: TGTGCCATCAGTGACGGGGGGTCGGCCAATCAGCCCCAGCATTTT.

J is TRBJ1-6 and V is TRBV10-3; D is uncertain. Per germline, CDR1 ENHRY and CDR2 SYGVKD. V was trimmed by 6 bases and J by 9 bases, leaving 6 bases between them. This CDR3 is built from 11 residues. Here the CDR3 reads CAISSGSPLHF. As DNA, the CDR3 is TGTGCCATCAGCTCGGGTTCACCCCTCCACTTT.

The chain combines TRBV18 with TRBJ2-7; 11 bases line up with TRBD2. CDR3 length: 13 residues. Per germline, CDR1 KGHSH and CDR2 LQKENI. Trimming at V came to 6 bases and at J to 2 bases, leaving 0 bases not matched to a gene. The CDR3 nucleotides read TGTGCCAGCTCTAGCGGGGGGGCCTACGAGCAGTACTTC. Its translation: CASSSGGAYEQYF.

This CDR3 reads CATSIHGWETQYF. In nucleotides, the CDR3 is TGTGCCACCAGTATCCACGGTTGGGAGACCCAGTACTTC. The chain employs TRBV15 and TRBJ2-5; D gene unclear. Per germline, CDR1 LNHNV and CDR2 YYDKDF (reference sequence). The CDR3 runs 13 residues. Deletions cut 6 bases from V and 5 bases from J, with 13 bases between.

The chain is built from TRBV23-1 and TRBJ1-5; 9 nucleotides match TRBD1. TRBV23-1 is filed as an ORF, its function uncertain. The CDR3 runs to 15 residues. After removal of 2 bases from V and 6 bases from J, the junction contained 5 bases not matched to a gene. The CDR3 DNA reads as TGCGCCAGCAGTCAAAAACAGGGGGCAGGTCAGCCCCAGCATTTT. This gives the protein CASSQKQGAGQPQHF.

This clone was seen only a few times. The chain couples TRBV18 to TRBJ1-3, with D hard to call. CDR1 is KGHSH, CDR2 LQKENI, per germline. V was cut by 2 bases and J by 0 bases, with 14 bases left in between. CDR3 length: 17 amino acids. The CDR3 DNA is TGTGCCAGCTCACCAGTTTTGGCCAGGCACTCTGGAAACACCATATATTTT. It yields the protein CASSPVLARHSGNTIYF.

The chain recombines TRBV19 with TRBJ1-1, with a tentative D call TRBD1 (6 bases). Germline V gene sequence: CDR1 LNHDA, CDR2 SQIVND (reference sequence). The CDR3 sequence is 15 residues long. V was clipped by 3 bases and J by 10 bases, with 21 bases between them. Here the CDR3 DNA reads TGTGCCAGTAGTATCATATGGGGGGGGCCGCGGGGAGCTTTCTTT. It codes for CASSIIWGGPRGAFF.

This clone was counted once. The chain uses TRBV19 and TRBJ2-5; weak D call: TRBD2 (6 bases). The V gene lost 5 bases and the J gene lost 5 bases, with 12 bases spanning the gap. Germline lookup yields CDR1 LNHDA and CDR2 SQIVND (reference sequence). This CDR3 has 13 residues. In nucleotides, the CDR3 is TGTGCCAGTAGTCCAAGTGGGGGGGAGACCCAGTACTTC. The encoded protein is CASSPSGGETQYF.

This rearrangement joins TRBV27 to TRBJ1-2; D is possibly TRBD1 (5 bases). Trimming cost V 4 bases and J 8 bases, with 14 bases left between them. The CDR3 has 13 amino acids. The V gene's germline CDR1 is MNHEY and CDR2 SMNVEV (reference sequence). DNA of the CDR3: TGTGCCAGCAGTTCGGGACTCCGGGGAGGCTACACCTTC. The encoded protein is CASSSGLRGGYTF.

For the CDR3, the DNA is TGTGCCAGCAGTAAAGAGGGACAGACCTACGAGCAGTACTTC. It translates to CASSKEGQTYEQYF. This chain links TRBV6-6 with TRBJ2-7, with 7 bases that match TRBD1. Germline values: CDR1 MNHNY, CDR2 SVGAGI (reference sequence). There are 14 residues in the CDR3. J gave up 2 bases and V 5 bases, and 6 bases lay outside the gene matches.

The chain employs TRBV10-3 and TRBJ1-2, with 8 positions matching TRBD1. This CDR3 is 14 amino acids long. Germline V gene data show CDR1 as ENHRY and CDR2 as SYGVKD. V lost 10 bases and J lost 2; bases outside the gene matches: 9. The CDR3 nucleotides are TGTGCCACGAAACAGGGGGATTACAACTATGGCTACACCTTC. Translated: CATKQGDYNYGYTF.

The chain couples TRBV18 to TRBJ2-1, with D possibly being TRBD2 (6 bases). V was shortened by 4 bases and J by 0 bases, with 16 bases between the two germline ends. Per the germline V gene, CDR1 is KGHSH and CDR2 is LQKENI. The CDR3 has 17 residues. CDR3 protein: CASSRDRAGSSYNEQFF. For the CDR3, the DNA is TGTGCCAGCTCACGAGATCGCGCGGGGAGCTCCTACAATGAGCAGTTCTTC.

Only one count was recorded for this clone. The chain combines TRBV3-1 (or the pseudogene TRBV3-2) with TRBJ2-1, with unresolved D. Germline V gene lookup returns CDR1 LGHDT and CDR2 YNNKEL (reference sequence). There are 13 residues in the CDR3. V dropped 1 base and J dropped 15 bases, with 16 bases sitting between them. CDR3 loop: CASSQAPTPLSFF. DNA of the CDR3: TGTGCCAGCAGCCAAGCACCTACCCCGTTATCGTTCTTC.

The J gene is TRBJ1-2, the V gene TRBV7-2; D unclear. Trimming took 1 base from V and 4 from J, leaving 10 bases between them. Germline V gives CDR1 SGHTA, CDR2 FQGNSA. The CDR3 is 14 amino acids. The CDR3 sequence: CASSLEPGTYGYTF. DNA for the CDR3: TGTGCCAGCAGCTTAGAGCCGGGAACCTATGGCTACACCTTC.

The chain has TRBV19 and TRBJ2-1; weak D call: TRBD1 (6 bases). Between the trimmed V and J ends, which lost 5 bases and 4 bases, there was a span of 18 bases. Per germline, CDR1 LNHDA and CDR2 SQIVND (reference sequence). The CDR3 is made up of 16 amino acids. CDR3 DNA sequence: TGTGCCAGTAGTTTAACAGGGCAGGGGCCGTACAATGAGCAGTTCTTC. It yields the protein CASSLTGQGPYNEQFF. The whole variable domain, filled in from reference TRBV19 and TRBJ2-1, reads DGGITQSPKYLFRKEGQNVTLSCEQNLNHDAMYWYRQDPGQGLRLIYYSQIVNDFQKGDIAEGYSVSREKKESFPLTVTSAQKNPTAFYLCASSLTGQGPYNEQFFGPGTRLTVL.

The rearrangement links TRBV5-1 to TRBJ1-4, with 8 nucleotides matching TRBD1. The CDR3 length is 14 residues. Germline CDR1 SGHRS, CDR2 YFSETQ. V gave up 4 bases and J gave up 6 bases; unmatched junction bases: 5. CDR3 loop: CASSGQGFHEKLFF. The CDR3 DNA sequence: TGCGCCAGCAGCGGACAGGGTTTTCATGAAAAACTGTTTTTT.

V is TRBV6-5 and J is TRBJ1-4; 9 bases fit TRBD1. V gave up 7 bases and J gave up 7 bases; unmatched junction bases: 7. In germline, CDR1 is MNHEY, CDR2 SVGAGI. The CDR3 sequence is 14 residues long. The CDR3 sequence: CASKQGARSEKLFF. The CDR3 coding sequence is TGTGCCAGCAAACAGGGGGCGCGGAGTGAAAAACTGTTTTTT.

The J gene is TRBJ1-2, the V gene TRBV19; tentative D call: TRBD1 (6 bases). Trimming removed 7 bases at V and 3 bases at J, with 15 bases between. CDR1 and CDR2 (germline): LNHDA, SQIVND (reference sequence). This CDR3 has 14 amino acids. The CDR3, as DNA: TGTGCCAGTACCCCGAGGGGGTTGGACTATGGCTACACCTTC. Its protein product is CASTPRGLDYGYTF.

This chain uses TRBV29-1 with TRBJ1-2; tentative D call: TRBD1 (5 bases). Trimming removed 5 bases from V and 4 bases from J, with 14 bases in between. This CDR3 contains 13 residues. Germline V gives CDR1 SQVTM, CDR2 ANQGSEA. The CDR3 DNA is TGCAGCGTTCTTCTCGGAGGGGCCTATGGCTACACCTTC. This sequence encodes CSVLLGGAYGYTF.